This T cell receptor beta chain was profiled in a study of cytomegalovirus exposure and HLA in healthy donors. PCR involved 60 Vbeta and 13 Jbeta primers. Measured with immunoSEQ multiplex PCR; TCRdb has only the in-frame clones, and not every one. Of 100,000 to 150,000 clones listed, around two thirds are singletons. Input material: PBMCs. The clonotype comes from a woman aged 35 to 49 in good health and CMV-seronegative.

The CDR3 spells CASKMGQLDEKLFF. The CDR3 bases are TGTGCCAGCAAAATGGGACAGCTTGATGAAAAACTGTTTTTT. The rearrangement joins TRBV28 to TRBJ1-4, with TRBD1 identical over 7 bases. Trimming cost V 7 bases and J 6 bases; bases outside gene matches: 8. CDR3 length equals 14 residues. Germline V gene lookup returns CDR1 MDHEN and CDR2 SYDVKM.